This TCR beta chain was captured in a study of blood T cell repertoires in COVID-19. Study overall: In each case, the material was cDNA or gDNA derived from T cells, B-cell-depleted T cells, or PBMCs.

This CDR3 has 14 residues. Unmatched junction bases numbered 9, after V lost 8 bases and J lost 8 bases. Looked up from germline, CDR1 is MNHEY and CDR2 is SVGAGI. As processed by the authors: Reference gene primer amplification gave nucleated cell count estimates. Some clones are missing from TCRdb's copy, which holds only in-frame ones; the method was immunoSEQ multiplex PCR. V and J calls and clone size are those listed in that table; D and trimming were worked out from the DNA. The table records about 380,000 clones, about 85% of them present only once. The V call is TRBV6-5, the J call TRBJ1-4; TRBD1 agrees at 9 bases. The receptor was derived from a woman between 18 and 29 years old with acute or convalescent COVID-19. Sequencing was performed on peripheral blood. This CDR3 is CASLLGQGFEKLFF. Written as DNA, the CDR3 is TGTGCCAGCCTGCTGGGACAGGGTTTCGAAAAACTGTTTTTT.